Here is one TCR beta chain with its context. Its recognized antigen is unknown. Per-base qualities were not stored, and no clone one base away is much larger. The data were obtained in a study of graft-versus-host responses after intestinal transplantation (dated by TCRdb to the early 2020s). Broadly, across the study: Multivisceral, liver-intestinal, or isolated intestinal transplants were received by the recipients. To identify alloreactive clones, pre-transplant mixed lymphocyte reaction products were sequenced and then compared with unstimulated pre-transplant donor and recipient T cells. The cohort enrolled around 23 intestinal transplant recipients including one retransplant, and a few patients lacking pretransplant specimens were excluded. Every recipient was given anti-thymocyte globulin induction, then maintenance tacrolimus and steroids for around three years. Graft-versus-host and host-versus-graft alloreactive T cell clones were tracked in the graft, circulation and bone marrow after intestinal transplantation using bulk TCR-beta CDR3 sequencing. Instead of going to the commercial service, samples from a few later patients were sequenced in-house on an Illumina MiSeq and processed with MiXCR. A peak of at least 4% donor T cells among recipient peripheral blood mononuclear cells was the definition used for donor T cell macrochimerism. The paper's findings and limits, for the study overall: GvH clones were found in recipient bone marrow, and some of the GvH clones appeared earlier in ileal mucosa or blood, which is consistent with an intestinal mucosal origin. Peak levels of circulating GvH clones were associated with declines in HvG clones early after transplant. Patients with donor T cell macrochimerism had high GvH to HvG T cell clonal ratios in their allografts. The relatively low number and heterogeneity of intestinal transplant patients limited the conclusions.

V loses 0 bases, J loses 5 bases, and the germline ends lie 8 bases apart. Measured from the cysteine to the phenylalanine, the CDR3 is 14 residues long. The sequence is cut down to CDR3 DNA, 42 bases in frame from base 1. Taken from the germline V gene, the CDR1 and CDR2 loops are KGHSH and LQKENI. The library was generated by the immunoSEQ multiplex PCR assay. For most patients, genomic DNA was isolated with the Qiagen DNeasy Blood and Tissue Kit and sent frozen to Adaptive Biotechnologies for TCR sequencing. For most patients, high-throughput TCR-beta CDR3 sequencing of genomic DNA was performed by Adaptive Biotechnologies. On the authors' methods: Adaptive's ImmunoSEQ software was the source of the TCR sequencing data for about 20 patients, while three other patients were processed with MiXCR and VDJtools. To correct CD4 versus CD8 sorting errors, any sequence found in both subsets at a frequency ratio below 5:1 was removed. CDR3 nucleotide sequences shared by donor and recipient were removed because the origin of these sequences could not be assigned. At least 2-fold expansion over unstimulated cells and a minimum CFSE-low frequency of 0.002% (template counts) or 0.001% (read counts) were required for clones to be classified as alloreactive. Mappable clones were those detected in sequenced pre-transplant spleen, lymph node, or MLR CFSE-low populations of the donor or recipient. Cumulative frequency of alloreactive clones was calculated as a percentage of all sequences weighted by copy number. The immuneACCESS repertoire file appears here via TCRdb, limited to in-frame rearrangements. These files lack a portion of the clones; in checked studies, under half of the deficit traces to unresolved V genes, and the cause of the others is not known. The D gene and trimming were derived from the DNA, and the V and J assignments and clone size from that table. The table for this sample lists about 120,000 clones; roughly 93% of them were counted only once. Clones ranked in the top ten supply around 0.12% of the sample.

Explained via the paper, the time point label denotes: cells obtained before transplantation from donor or recipient. CD3+CD4+ and CD3+CD8+ populations were FACS-sorted from unstimulated pre-transplant donor and recipient cells taken from spleen or lymph nodes. Source: unstimulated CD4+ T cells sorted from spleen or lymph node cells, taken before intestinal transplant. The chain is assembled from TRBV18 and TRBJ2-1; possibly the D gene is TRBD2, per 6 matching bases. The origin of this receptor is a human donor who received an intestinal transplant. CDR3 region: CASSPPGLHNEQFF. In nucleotide form, the sequence is TGTGCCAGCTCACCACCGGGACTTCACAATGAGCAGTTCTTC.